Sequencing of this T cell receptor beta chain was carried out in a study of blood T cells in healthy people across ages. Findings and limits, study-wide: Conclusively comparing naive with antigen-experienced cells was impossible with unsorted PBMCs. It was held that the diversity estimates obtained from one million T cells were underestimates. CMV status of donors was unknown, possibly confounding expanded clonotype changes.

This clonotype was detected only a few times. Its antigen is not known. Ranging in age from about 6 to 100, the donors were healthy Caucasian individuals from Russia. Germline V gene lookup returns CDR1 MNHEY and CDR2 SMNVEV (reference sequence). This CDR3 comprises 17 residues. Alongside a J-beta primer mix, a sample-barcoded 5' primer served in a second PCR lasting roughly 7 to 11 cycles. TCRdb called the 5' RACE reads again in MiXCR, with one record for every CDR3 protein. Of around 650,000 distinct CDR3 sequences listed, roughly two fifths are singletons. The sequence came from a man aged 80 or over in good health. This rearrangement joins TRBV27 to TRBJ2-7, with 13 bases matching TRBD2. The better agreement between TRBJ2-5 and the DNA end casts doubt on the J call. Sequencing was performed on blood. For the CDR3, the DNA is TGTGCCAGCAGTTCATACGGACTAGCGGGAGTCTCAGAGACCCAGTACTTC. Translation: CASSSYGLAGVSETQYF.